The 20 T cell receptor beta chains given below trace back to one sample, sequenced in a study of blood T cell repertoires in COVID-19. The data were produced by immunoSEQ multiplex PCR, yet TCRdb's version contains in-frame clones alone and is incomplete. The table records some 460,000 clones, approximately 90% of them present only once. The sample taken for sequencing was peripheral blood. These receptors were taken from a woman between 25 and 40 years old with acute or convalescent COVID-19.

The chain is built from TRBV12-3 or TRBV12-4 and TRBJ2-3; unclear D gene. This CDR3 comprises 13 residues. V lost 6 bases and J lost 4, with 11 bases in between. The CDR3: CASRSATADTQYF. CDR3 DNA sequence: TGTGCCAGCAGATCTGCCACGGCAGATACGCAGTATTTT.

For the CDR3, the DNA is TGTGCCAGCAGCTTAGCCGTCGGGACTAATCAGCCCCAGCATTTT. Its translation: CASSLAVGTNQPQHF. The chain joins TRBV7-2 to TRBJ1-5; D possibly corresponds to TRBD1 (5 bases). The CDR3 is made up of 15 amino acids. The ends were cut back, 0 bases at V and 4 bases at J, with 10 bases in the middle. CDR1 SGHTA and CDR2 FQGNSA come from the germline V gene.

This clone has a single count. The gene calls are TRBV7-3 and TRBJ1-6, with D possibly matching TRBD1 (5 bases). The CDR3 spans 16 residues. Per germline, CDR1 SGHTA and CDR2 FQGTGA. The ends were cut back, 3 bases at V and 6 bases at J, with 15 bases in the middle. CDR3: CASSLGGPHTNSPLHF. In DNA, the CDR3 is TGTGCCAGCAGCTTGGGGGGACCCCATACTAATTCACCCCTCCACTTT.

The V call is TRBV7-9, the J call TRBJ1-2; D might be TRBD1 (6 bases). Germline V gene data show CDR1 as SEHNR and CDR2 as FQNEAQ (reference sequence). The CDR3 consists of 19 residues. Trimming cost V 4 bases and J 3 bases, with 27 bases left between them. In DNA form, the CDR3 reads TGTGCCAGCAGCTCGGATACGTCGATCATACAGGGTACCGACTATGGCTACACCTTC. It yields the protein CASSSDTSIIQGTDYGYTF.

The CDR3 nucleotides read TGTGCCAGCAGTAATACGAACCAGGGGTTTCCCGCCACCATATATTTT. It encodes CASSNTNQGFPATIYF. V gene TRBV28 combines with J gene TRBJ1-3, with D perhaps matching TRBD1 (6 bases). The CDR3 runs 16 residues. V lost 5 bases to trimming and J lost 9 bases, with 23 bases between them. Germline values: CDR1 MDHEN, CDR2 SYDVKM. The whole variable domain, filled in from reference TRBV28 and TRBJ1-3, reads DVKVTQSSRYLVKRTGEKVFLECVQDMDHENMFWYRQDPGLGLRLIYFSYDVKMKEKGDIPEGYSVSREKKERFSLILESASTNQTSMYLCASSNTNQGFPATIYFGEGSWLTVV.

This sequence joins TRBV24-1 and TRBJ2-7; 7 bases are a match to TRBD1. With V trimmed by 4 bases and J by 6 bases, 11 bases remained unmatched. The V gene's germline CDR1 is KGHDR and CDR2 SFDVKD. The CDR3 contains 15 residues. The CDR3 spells CATSDATTGVCEQYF. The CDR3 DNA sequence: TGTGCCACCAGTGACGCAACTACAGGGGTTTGCGAGCAGTACTTC.

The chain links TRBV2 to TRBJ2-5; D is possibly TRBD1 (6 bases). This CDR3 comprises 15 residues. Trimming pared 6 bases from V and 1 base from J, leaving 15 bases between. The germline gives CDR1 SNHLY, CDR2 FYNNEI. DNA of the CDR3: TGTGCCAGCAGCGATACCACAGGGAGCCAAGAGACCCAGTACTTC. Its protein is CASSDTTGSQETQYF.

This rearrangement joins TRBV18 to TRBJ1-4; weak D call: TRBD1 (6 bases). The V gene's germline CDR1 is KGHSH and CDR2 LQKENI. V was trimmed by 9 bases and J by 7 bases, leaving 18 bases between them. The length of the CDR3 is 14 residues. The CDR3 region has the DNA TGTGCCAGTTCCCCAACAGGGAATTCTGAAAAACTGTTTTTT. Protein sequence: CASSPTGNSEKLFF.

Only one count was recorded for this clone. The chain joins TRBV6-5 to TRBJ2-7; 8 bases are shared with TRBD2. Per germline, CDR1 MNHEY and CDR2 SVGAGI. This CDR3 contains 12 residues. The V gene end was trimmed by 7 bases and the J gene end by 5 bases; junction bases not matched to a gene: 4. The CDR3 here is CASKGLGNEQYF. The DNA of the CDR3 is TGTGCCAGCAAGGGACTAGGAAACGAGCAGTACTTC.

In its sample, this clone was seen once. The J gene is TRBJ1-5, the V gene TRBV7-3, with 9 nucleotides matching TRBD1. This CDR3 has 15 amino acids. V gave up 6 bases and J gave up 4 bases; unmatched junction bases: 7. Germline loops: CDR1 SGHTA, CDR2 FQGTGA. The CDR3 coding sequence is TGTGCCAGCAGGGGACAGGGCGACGGAAATCAGCCCCAGCATTTT. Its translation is CASRGQGDGNQPQHF.

CDR3 region: CASSNTGGGGYTF. For the CDR3, the DNA is TGTGCCAGCAGCAATACAGGGGGCGGCGGCTACACCTTC. This chain uses TRBV6-2 or TRBV6-3 with TRBJ1-2; 9 nucleotides agree with TRBD1. The CDR3 loop spans 13 amino acids. V was pared by 6 bases and J by 8 bases, with 7 bases of the junction left unmatched. The germline CDR1 and CDR2 sequences are MNHEY and SVGEGT.

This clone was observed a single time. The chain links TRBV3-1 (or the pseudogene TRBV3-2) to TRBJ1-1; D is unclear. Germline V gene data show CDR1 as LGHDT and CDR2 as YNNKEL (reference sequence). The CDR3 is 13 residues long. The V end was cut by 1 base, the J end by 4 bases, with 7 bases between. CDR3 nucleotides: TGTGCCAGCAGCCAAGCAAGCGCCACTGAAGCTTTCTTT. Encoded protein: CASSQASATEAFF.

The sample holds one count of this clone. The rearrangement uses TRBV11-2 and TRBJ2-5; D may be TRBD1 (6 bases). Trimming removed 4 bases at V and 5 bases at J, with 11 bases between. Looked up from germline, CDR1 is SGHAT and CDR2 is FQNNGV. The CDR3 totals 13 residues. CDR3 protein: CASSSGTGETQYF. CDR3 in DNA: TGTGCCAGCAGCTCTGGAACAGGGGAGACCCAGTACTTC.

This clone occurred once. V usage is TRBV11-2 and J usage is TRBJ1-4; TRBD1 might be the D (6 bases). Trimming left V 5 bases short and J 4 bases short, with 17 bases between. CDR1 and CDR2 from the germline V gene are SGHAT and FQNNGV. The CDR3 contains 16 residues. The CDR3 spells CASSASQGTLNEKLFF. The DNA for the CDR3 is TGTGCCAGCAGCGCGAGCCAGGGGACCCTTAATGAAAAACTGTTTTTT. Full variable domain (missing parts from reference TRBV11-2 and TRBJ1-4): EAGVAQSPRYKIIEKRQSVAFWCNPISGHATLYWYQQILGQGPKLLIQFQNNGVVDDSQLPKDRFSAERLKGVDSTLKIQPAKLEDSAVYLCASSASQGTLNEKLFFGSGTQLSVL.

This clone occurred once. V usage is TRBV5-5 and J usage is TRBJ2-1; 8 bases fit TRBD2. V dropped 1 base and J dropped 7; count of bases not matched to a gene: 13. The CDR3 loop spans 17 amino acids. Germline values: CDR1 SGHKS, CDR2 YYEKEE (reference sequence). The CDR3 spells CASSLKVSSGVGNEQFF. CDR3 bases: TGTGCCAGCAGCTTGAAAGTTAGTAGCGGGGTAGGGAATGAGCAGTTCTTC.

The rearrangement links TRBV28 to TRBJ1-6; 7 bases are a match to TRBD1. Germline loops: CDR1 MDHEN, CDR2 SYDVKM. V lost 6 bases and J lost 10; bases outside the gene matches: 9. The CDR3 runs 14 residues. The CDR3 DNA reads TGTGCCAGCAGCTTACAGGGGAAAGAATCACCCCTCCACTTT. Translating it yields CASSLQGKESPLHF.

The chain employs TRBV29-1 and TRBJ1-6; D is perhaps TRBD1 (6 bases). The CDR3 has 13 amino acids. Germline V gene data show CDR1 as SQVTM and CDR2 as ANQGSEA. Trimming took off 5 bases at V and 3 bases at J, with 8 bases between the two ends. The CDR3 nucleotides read TGCAGCGTTCAACAGGGCTATAATTCACCCCTCCACTTT. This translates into CSVQQGYNSPLHF.

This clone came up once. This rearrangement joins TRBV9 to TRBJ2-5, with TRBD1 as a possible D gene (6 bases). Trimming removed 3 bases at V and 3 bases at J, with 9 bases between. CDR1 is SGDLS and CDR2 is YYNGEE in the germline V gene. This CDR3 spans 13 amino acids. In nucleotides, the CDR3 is TGTGCCAGCAGCGACGGGACAAAAGAGACCCAGTACTTC. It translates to CASSDGTKETQYF.

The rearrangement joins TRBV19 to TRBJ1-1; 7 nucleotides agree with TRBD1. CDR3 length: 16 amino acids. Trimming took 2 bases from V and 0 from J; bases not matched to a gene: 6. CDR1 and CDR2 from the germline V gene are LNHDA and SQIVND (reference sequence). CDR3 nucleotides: TGTGCCAGTAGTATATGGGAAGGGGGCGTGAACACTGAAGCTTTCTTT. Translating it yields CASSIWEGGVNTEAFF. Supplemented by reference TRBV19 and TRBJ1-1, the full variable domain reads DGGITQSPKYLFRKEGQNVTLSCEQNLNHDAMYWYRQDPGQGLRLIYYSQIVNDFQKGDIAEGYSVSREKKESFPLTVTSAQKNPTAFYLCASSIWEGGVNTEAFFGQGTRLTVV.

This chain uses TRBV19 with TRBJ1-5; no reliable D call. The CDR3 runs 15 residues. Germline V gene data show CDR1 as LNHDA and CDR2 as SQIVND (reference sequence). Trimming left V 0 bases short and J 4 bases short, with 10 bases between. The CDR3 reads CASSIDLLANQPQHF. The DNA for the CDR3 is TGTGCCAGTAGTATAGATCTACTAGCAAATCAGCCCCAGCATTTT.